This T cell receptor beta chain originates from a study of blood T cell repertoires in COVID-19. Study-level background: Samples of COVID-19 (acute and convalescent) were obtained from the United States, Italy and Spain. The cDNA or gDNA used as material had been derived from T cells, B-cell-depleted T cells, or PBMCs.

This CDR3 is built from 14 residues. V gave up 0 bases and J gave up 9 bases, with 13 bases separating them. Germline lookup yields CDR1 SGHNT and CDR2 YYREEE (reference sequence). In the authors' methods: Amplification with reference gene primers provided the estimates of nucleated cell counts. Only in-frame clones appear in the TCRdb table, and some are missing; sequencing was by immunoSEQ multiplex PCR. D and trimming come from the DNA, and the V and J calls and clone size come from that table. This table has hundreds of thousands of clones, 65% to 90% appearing once. The origin of this receptor is a human donor in a cohort sampled during active COVID-19. The sequencing input was peripheral blood. The V gene is TRBV5-4, the J gene TRBJ1-5, with D unclear. The CDR3 reads CASSLAGSPLPQHF. The CDR3 nucleotides are TGTGCCAGCAGCTTGGCTGGGAGCCCGTTGCCCCAGCATTTT. The complete variable domain, with remaining parts taken from reference TRBV5-4 and TRBJ1-5, reads ETGVTQSPTHLIKTRGQQVTLRCSSQSGHNTVSWYQQALGQGPQFIFQYYREEENGRGNFPPRFSGLQFPNYSSELNVNALELDDSALYLCASSLAGSPLPQHFGDGTRLSIL.